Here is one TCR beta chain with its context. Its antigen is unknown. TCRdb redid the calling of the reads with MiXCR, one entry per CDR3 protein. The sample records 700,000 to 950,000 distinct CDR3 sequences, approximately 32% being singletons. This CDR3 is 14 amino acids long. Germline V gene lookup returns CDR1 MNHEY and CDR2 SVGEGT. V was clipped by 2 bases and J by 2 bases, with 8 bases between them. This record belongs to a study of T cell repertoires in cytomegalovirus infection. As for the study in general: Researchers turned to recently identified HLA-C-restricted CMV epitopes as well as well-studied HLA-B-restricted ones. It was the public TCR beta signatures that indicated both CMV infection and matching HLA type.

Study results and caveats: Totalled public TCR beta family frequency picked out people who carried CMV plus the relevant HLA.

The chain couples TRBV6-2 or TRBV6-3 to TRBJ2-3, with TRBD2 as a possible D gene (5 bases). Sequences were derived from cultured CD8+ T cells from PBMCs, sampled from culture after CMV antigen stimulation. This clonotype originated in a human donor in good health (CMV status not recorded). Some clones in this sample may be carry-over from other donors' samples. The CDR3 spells CASSYVRDTDTQYF. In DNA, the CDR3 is TGTGCCAGCAGTTACGTCCGGGACACAGATACGCAGTATTTT.